This T cell receptor (beta chain) was identified during a study of T cell repertoires in cytomegalovirus infection. Looking at the study overall: A matching HLA type, together with CMV infection, was signaled by public TCR beta signatures.

In germline, CDR1 is ENHRY, CDR2 SYGVKD. The CDR3 contains 20 residues. Trimming left V 0 bases short and J 1 base short, with 19 bases between. Each CDR3 protein is one row after TCRdb ran MiXCR on the reads. In the table there are around 310,000 distinct CDR3 sequences, 15% to 20% of which are singletons. This clonotype occurred a few times. Its antigen is undetermined. Study-level results: Accumulated public TCR beta family frequency recognized individuals carrying CMV together with the relevant HLA.

The sequence was obtained from a human donor in good health (CMV status not recorded). Some clones in this sample may be carry-over from other donors' samples. The V call is TRBV10-3, the J call TRBJ2-6; no reliable D call. The sequenced sample consisted of PBMCs. CDR3 in DNA: TGTGCCATCAGTGAGTCCCCGCCCGGGCCACCACGTTCTGGGGCCAACGTCCTGACTTTC. Its protein product is CAISESPPGPPRSGANVLTF.